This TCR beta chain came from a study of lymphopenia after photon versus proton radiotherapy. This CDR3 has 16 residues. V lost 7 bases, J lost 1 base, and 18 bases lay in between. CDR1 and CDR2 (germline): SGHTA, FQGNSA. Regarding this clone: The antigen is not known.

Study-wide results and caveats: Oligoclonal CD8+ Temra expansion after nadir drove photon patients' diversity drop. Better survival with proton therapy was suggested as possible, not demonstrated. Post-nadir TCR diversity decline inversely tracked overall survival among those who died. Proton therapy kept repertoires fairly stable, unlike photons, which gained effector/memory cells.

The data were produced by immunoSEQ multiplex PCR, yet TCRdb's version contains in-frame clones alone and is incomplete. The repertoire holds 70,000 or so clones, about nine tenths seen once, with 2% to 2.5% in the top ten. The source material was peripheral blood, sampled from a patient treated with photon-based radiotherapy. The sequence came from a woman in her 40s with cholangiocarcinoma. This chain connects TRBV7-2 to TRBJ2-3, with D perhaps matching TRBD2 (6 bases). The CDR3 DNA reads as TGTGCCAGCATCAAAGGGAAGGGACTGGGCACAGATACGCAGTATTTT. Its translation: CASIKGKGLGTDTQYF.